A selection of T cell receptor beta chains follows, all from one sample in a study of blood T cell repertoires in COVID-19. TCRdb's copy holds only in-frame clones and misses some; the assay was immunoSEQ multiplex PCR. This sample has more than 65,000 clones, with about 68% found just once. Sequenced input: peripheral blood. All receptors derive from a woman in her 70s with acute or convalescent COVID-19. Each CDR3 is given with its conserved first and last residue. D genes are given only for firm matches. Clone size appears in some rows only: once, few, many, or a class for an expanded clone.

J	size	V	D	DNA	CDR3
TRBJ1-5	NA	TRBV4-2	NA	TGTGCCAGCAGCCAAGATCGAGTTCAGCCCCAGCATTTT	CASSQDRVQPQHF
TRBJ2-7	NA	TRBV6-5	NA	TGTGCCAGGTGGACTATTGAGCAGTACTTC	CARWTIEQYF
TRBJ1-4	NA	TRBV13	TRBD1	TGTGCCAGCAGTTTTGGGACAGGGGAAGAAAAACTGTTTTTT	CASSFGTGEEKLFF
TRBJ1-2	NA	TRBV27	NA	TGTGCCAGCGGCAGCGGGCAGATTAATGGCTACACCTTC	CASGSGQINGYTF
TRBJ2-3	NA	TRBV3-1/TRBV3-2	TRBD2	TGTGCCAGCAGCCAAGATTGGAGGCGGGGGACCACAGATACGCAGTATTTT	CASSQDWRRGTTDTQYF
TRBJ1-6	NA	TRBV6-6	TRBD1	TGTGCCAGCAGTCAGGGGGCTATCGGTTCACCCCTCCACTTT	CASSQGAIGSPLHF
TRBJ2-7	NA	TRBV15	NA	TGTGCCACCAGCAGAGACAGGGGAACCTACGAGCAGTACTTC	CATSRDRGTYEQYF
TRBJ1-4	NA	TRBV29-1	NA	TGCAGCGTGGCGGGGGGGAATGAAAAACTGTTTTTT	CSVAGGNEKLFF
TRBJ2-1	NA	TRBV2	TRBD2	TGTGCCAGCAGGGCCGGGACTAGCGGGGGCCGGGGTGAGCAGTTCTTC	CASRAGTSGGRGEQFF
TRBJ1-5	NA	TRBV6-5	NA	TGTGCCAGCAGTACAGTCCTTAATAGCAATCAGCCCCAGCATTTT	CASSTVLNSNQPQHF
TRBJ1-2	few	TRBV3-1/TRBV3-2	NA	TGTGCCAGCAGCCAAGAAAACAGCTATGGCTACACCTTC	CASSQENSYGYTF
TRBJ1-2	NA	TRBV29-1	TRBD1	TGCAGCCCTAGACAGGGTGATGGCTACACCTTC	CSPRQGDGYTF
TRBJ2-5	NA	TRBV20-1	TRBD2	TGCAGTGCTAGTATCTTTGCGACTAGCGGGGGGGCAGGGACCCAGTACTTC	CSASIFATSGGAGTQYF
TRBJ1-1	NA	TRBV2	NA	TGTGCCAGCAGTTGGAGCAGGGTCACTGAAGCTTTCTTT	CASSWSRVTEAFF
TRBJ1-6	NA	TRBV2	NA	TGTGCCTCCTCGGGAAATAATTCACCCCTCCACTTT	CASSGNNSPLHF
TRBJ1-2	NA	TRBV27	TRBD1	TGTGCCAGCAGCGAACTCGGACAGGGGGGTGGCTACACCTTC	CASSELGQGGGYTF
TRBJ2-2	NA	TRBV18	NA	TGTGCCAGCTCTTACGACAGGCCGAGGGGGAACACCGGGGAGCTGTTTTTT	CASSYDRPRGNTGELFF
TRBJ2-7	NA	TRBV7-2	NA	TGTGCCAGCAGCTTAGAGGGGGCGCGGGGCGAGCAGTACTTC	CASSLEGARGEQYF
TRBJ2-1	few	TRBV2	TRBD2	TGTGCCAGCATCAGGGAGGGGACGGATGAGCAGTTCTTC	CASIREGTDEQFF
TRBJ2-7	NA	TRBV11-2	TRBD1	TGTGCCAGCAGCTTAGATGCAGGGACAGGGATTTTTTATGTCTACGAGCAGTACTTC	CASSLDAGTGIFYVYEQYF
TRBJ2-1	NA	TRBV11-2	TRBD2	TGTGCCAGCAGCTTAAGAAGGGCGGGAGAGGGTATTGAGCAGTTCTTC	CASSLRRAGEGIEQFF
TRBJ1-1	NA	TRBV27	NA	TGTGCCAGCAGCAAACAGGGATGGAACACTGAAGCTTTCTTT	CASSKQGWNTEAFF
TRBJ1-5	once	TRBV6-4	NA	TGTGCCAGCAGCCCGGAGGGGGGGGTGAGCAATCAGCCCCAGCATTTT	CASSPEGGVSNQPQHF
TRBJ1-2	NA	TRBV5-1	NA	TGCGCCAGCAGCTTGACCCCCCTAGATGGCTACACCTTC	CASSLTPLDGYTF
TRBJ1-1	NA	TRBV5-1	NA	TGCGCCAGCAGCTTGGCTGCAGGGGCCACTGAAGCTTTCTTT	CASSLAAGATEAFF
TRBJ1-6	NA	TRBV28	NA	TGTGCCAGCAGTTTCTCCGGGGAAGAGGATAATTCACCCCTCCACTTT	CASSFSGEEDNSPLHF